What follows are 7 T cell receptor beta chains derived from one specimen sequenced in a study of blood T cell repertoires in COVID-19. Libraries were prepared by immunoSEQ multiplex PCR; TCRdb keeps only in-frame clonotypes and omits some of them. Here the sample spans 150,000 to 200,000 clones, 93% being singletons. Sequences were obtained from peripheral blood. The receptors were gathered from a woman in her sixties with COVID-19, enrolled during active disease.

The CDR3, as DNA: TGTGCCAGTCGCGGCGGGGGGTACGAGCAGTACTTC. Protein sequence: CASRGGGYEQYF. V gene TRBV6-6 combines with J gene TRBJ2-7; 8 nucleotides align to TRBD2. The CDR3 runs 12 residues. Germline V CDR1 and CDR2: MNHNY, SVGAGI (reference sequence). V was clipped by 9 bases and J by 4 bases; unmatched bases: 5.

V usage is TRBV19 and J usage is TRBJ2-5, with TRBD1 matching 8 bases. The CDR3 consists of 12 residues. From germline, CDR1 is LNHDA and CDR2 SQIVND (reference sequence). V trimming: 9 bases; J trimming: 5 bases; junction bases outside the gene matches: 5. CDR3 in amino acids: CASGQGGETQYF. CDR3 DNA: TGTGCCAGCGGACAGGGCGGTGAGACCCAGTACTTC.

The rearrangement uses TRBV6-5 and TRBJ1-1; 9 nucleotides line up with TRBD1. Germline V CDR1 and CDR2: MNHEY, SVGAGI. V shed 6 bases, J shed 4 bases, and the junction held 6 bases outside the gene matches. There are 14 residues in the CDR3. CDR3 nucleotide sequence: TGTGCCAGCAGAGGACAGGGGAGGTTCACTGAAGCTTTCTTT. Its translation is CASRGQGRFTEAFF.

The V gene is TRBV5-1, the J gene TRBJ2-7; possibly TRBD2 for D (5 bases). Germline loops: CDR1 SGHRS, CDR2 YFSETQ. With 0 bases removed from V and 6 bases from J, the gap between germline ends came to 10 bases. The CDR3 totals 13 residues. The chain's CDR3 is CASSLAGKGEQYF. The CDR3 DNA reads as TGCGCCAGCAGCTTGGCCGGGAAGGGCGAGCAGTACTTC.

This clone appeared a single time. The chain carries TRBV5-6 and TRBJ1-2, with D unclear. CDR1 is SGHDT, CDR2 YYEEEE, per germline. This CDR3 has 13 residues. V lost 4 bases to trimming and J lost 8 bases, with 15 bases between them. The CDR3 is CASSLDPTGGYTF. CDR3 in DNA: TGTGCCAGCAGCCTCGACCCCACGGGAGGCTACACCTTC. The complete variable domain, with remaining parts taken from reference TRBV5-6 and TRBJ1-2, reads DAGVTQSPTHLIKTRGQQVTLRCSPKSGHDTVSWYQQALGQGPQFIFQYYEEEERQRGNFPDRFSGHQFPNYSSELNVNALLLGDSALYLCASSLDPTGGYTFGSGTRLTVV.

CDR3 sequence (DNA): TGTGCCAGCTCACCAGCGGGAACAACGAACACTGAAGCTTTCTTT. It encodes CASSPAGTTNTEAFF. The V gene is TRBV18, the J gene TRBJ1-1, with D unclear. Germline CDR1 reads KGHSH; CDR2 reads LQKENI. The CDR3 sequence is 15 residues long. Trimming shortened V by 2 bases and J by 1 base, and 11 bases separated the two germline ends.

The chain joins TRBV2 to TRBJ1-5; possibly TRBD1 for D (5 bases). CDR3 length: 14 residues. The germline CDR1 and CDR2 sequences are SNHLY and FYNNEI. CDR3 loop: CATGRGVGNQPQHF. For the CDR3, the DNA is TGTGCAACCGGACGGGGGGTTGGCAATCAGCCCCAGCATTTT. The full variable domain, completed using reference TRBV2 and TRBJ1-5, is EPEVTQTPSHQVTQMGQEVILRCVPISNHLYFYWYRQILGQKVEFLVSFYNNEISEKSEIFDDQFSVERPDGSNFTLKIRSTKLEDSAMYFCATGRGVGNQPQHFGDGTRLSIL.